This is a list of T cell receptor beta chains from one sample in a study of neurological immune-mediated disorders. TCRdb analysed the 5' RACE reads with MiXCR anew, one entry per CDR3 protein. The sample holds about 79,000 distinct CDR3 sequences; 14% are singletons and the top ten take roughly 6.8%. The sample was PBMCs. The receptors here all came from a woman aged 45-60 years in good health. Both conserved end residues are trimmed from each CDR3. Fields, in order: clone size, J gene, CDR3 length, V gene, CDR3 protein. Clone sizes are given selectively: once, few, many, or a class where the clone is expanded.

many TRBJ1-4 8 TRBV29-1 SVKEGELF
many TRBJ2-3 12 TRBV20-1 SARATYGPDTQY
few TRBJ1-2 11 TRBV20-1 SAQPTRAIGYT
many TRBJ1-2 11 TRBV29-1 SVEEGMSYGYT
many TRBJ1-2 13 TRBV9 ASSAGSGAGRGYT
many TRBJ1-1 13 TRBV15 ATSRGGEGNTEAF
many TRBJ1-1 13 TRBV7-9 ASSLAPGFGTEAF
many TRBJ1-1 14 TRBV5-1 ASSLAVGQMNTEAF
once TRBJ2-3 13 TRBV5-1 ASTPSTGVWDTQY
few TRBJ1-2 9 TRBV5-5 ASSSWNGYT
many TRBJ2-7 13 TRBV20-1 SARGTRGSSYEQY
- TRBJ1-6 13 TRBV27 ASSLSDRGDSPLH
- TRBJ2-1 14 TRBV12-3/TRBV12-4 ASSPGQGNSYNEQF
many TRBJ2-5 12 TRBV5-5 ASSFNTLDETQY
many TRBJ1-1 12 TRBV5-1 ASSLWGSGAEAF
many TRBJ2-1 15 TRBV5-1 ASSLGAGGPKDNEQF
many TRBJ1-6 11 TRBV7-9 ASSPRGGSPLH
- TRBJ1-2 10 TRBV5-1 ARSGGREGYT
many TRBJ1-2 9 TRBV29-1 SVESPHGYT
- TRBJ2-7 11 TRBV7-6 ASSSPMTYEQY
many TRBJ1-2 12 TRBV3-1 ASSQGSYTYGYT
many TRBJ2-7 14 TRBV5-1 ASSPRGRSGSYEQY
many TRBJ2-1 13 TRBV20-1 SATLAGESYNEQF
many TRBJ2-7 13 TRBV5-1 ASRTGDVNSYEQY
- TRBJ2-5 12 TRBV24-1 ATSDPGGWETQY
- TRBJ1-1 11 TRBV12-3/TRBV12-4 ASSRDSYTEAF
many TRBJ2-7 13 TRBV7-2 ASSLGVAGDYEQY
few TRBJ2-2 14 TRBV5-1 ASSPQDGGRYGELF
few TRBJ2-5 13 TRBV20-1 SARSSGSPTETQY
once TRBJ2-7 14 TRBV29-1 SARSGTELLSYEQY
many TRBJ1-2 12 TRBV5-1 ASSGQPDNYGYT
many TRBJ1-1 12 TRBV28 ASGQRGRNTEAF
few TRBJ2-7 11 TRBV18 ASSPQDIYEQY
many TRBJ1-6 13 TRBV28 ASSYLGGINSPLH
many TRBJ2-2 17 TRBV21-1 ASSKAGFYVPRKSGELF
many TRBJ1-1 15 TRBV21-1 ASSPGAQTGVNTEAF
many TRBJ1-4 13 TRBV24-1 ATSDPGATNEKLF
many TRBJ2-7 12 TRBV28 ASSLGPVEYEQY
many TRBJ2-7 10 TRBV5-1 ACRDSQYEQY
many TRBJ1-2 11 TRBV29-1 SVANGGGNGYT
many TRBJ1-1 13 TRBV5-1 ASSLDSQPNTEAF
many TRBJ1-4 12 TRBV7-2 ASSPGLSSEKLF
many TRBJ2-1 13 TRBV20-1 SARDGQRAYNEQF
- TRBJ1-2 11 TRBV7-6 ASSPRGSNGYT
- TRBJ2-5 16 TRBV7-6 ASSYGTQPSLYQETQY
many TRBJ2-1 14 TRBV24-1 ATSDQAGVYRNEQF
many TRBJ2-7 10 TRBV6-1 ASRGNWWEQY
many TRBJ2-1 15 TRBV4-2 ASSPISGGISYNEQF
many TRBJ2-2 13 TRBV20-1 SARDPGLSTGELF
many TRBJ2-1 14 TRBV20-1 SAPSTSGRRGSEQF
many TRBJ1-3 14 TRBV6-6 ASSYSSLSGGNTIY
many TRBJ1-1 9 TRBV29-1 SAGDREDPF
many TRBJ2-2 14 TRBV6-5 ASSYSGQGWTGELF
- TRBJ2-1 9 TRBV18 ASSSANEQF
many TRBJ2-3 14 TRBV12-3/TRBV12-4 ASSGPTGVGTDTQY
many TRBJ2-7 12 TRBV9 ASSVGGSSYEQY
many TRBJ1-1 11 TRBV12-3/TRBV12-4 ASSYTGYTEAF
many TRBJ2-3 14 TRBV5-1 ASSSGRTAGTDTQY
many TRBJ2-3 13 TRBV3-1 ASSPVLSGTDTQY